The rows below give T cell receptor beta chains drawn from one sample of a study of T cells after yellow fever vaccination. TCRdb re-derived calls from the 5' RACE reads in MiXCR, one entry per CDR3 protein. The top ten clones hold around 14% of a sample with hundreds of thousands of distinct CDR3 sequences, 12% of them seen once. The sequencing used PBMCs, collected on the day of the yellow fever booster vaccination. These receptors came from a man aged 30 to 45 who received the YFV17D yellow fever vaccine. Both conserved end residues are part of each CDR3. D genes are given only for firm matches. Where a row states a size, it is once, few, many or the class of an expanded clone; other rows omit it.

size	V	D	J	CDR3	DNA
NA	TRBV20-1	TRBD2	TRBJ2-1	CSATVGGVYNEQFF	TGCAGTGCTACCGTCGGGGGGGTTTACAATGAGCAGTTCTTC
few	TRBV7-2	NA	TRBJ2-4	CASSLEGGGRLYF	TGTGCCAGCAGCTTAGAGGGGGGGGGGCGCCTGTACTTC
few	TRBV10-3	NA	TRBJ2-1	CAIKWEGDEQFF	TGTGCCATCAAGTGGGAAGGCGATGAGCAGTTCTTC
many	TRBV6-5	TRBD2	TRBJ2-1	CASSSPTSGVLEQFF	TGTGCCAGCAGTTCTCCGACTAGCGGGGTTCTGGAGCAGTTCTTC
few	TRBV20-1	TRBD2	TRBJ2-1	CSATSGVYNEQFF	TGCAGTGCAACTAGCGGAGTCTACAATGAGCAGTTCTTC
few	TRBV11-2	NA	TRBJ2-7	CASSLRVGGPYEQYF	TGTGCCAGCAGCTTGAGGGTTGGGGGTCCCTACGAGCAGTACTTC
few	TRBV29-1	TRBD2	TRBJ2-3	CSVAAGATSTDTQYF	TGCAGCGTTGCAGCGGGAGCGACTAGCACAGATACGCAGTATTTT
few	TRBV7-2	NA	TRBJ2-1	CASSSRRDVGNEQFF	TGTGCCAGCAGCTCCCGCCGGGACGTTGGGAATGAGCAGTTCTTC
once	TRBV12-3/TRBV12-4	NA	TRBJ2-2	CASTSLVRLSGFNTGELFF	TGTGCCAGCACCTCACTAGTACGCCTAAGCGGATTTAACACCGGGGAGCTGTTTTTT
few	TRBV20-1	TRBD2	TRBJ2-7	CSARDITSGRTGHEQYF	TGCAGTGCTAGAGATATCACTAGCGGGAGAACGGGCCACGAGCAGTACTTC
few	TRBV6-2/TRBV6-3	TRBD2	TRBJ2-3	CASSYPETSPRSTDTQYF	TGTGCCAGCAGTTACCCCGAGACTAGCCCACGATCCACAGATACGCAGTATTTT
NA	TRBV12-3/TRBV12-4	TRBD1	TRBJ2-1	CASSPDRGRGNEQFF	TGTGCCAGCAGCCCCGACAGGGGACGTGGCAATGAGCAGTTCTTC
NA	TRBV29-1	NA	TRBJ2-1	CSVAPTAGEQFF	TGCAGCGTTGCCCCGACAGCAGGAGAGCAGTTCTTC
NA	TRBV29-1	TRBD2	TRBJ2-7	CSVVLAGVPYEQYF	TGCAGCGTTGTACTAGCGGGAGTTCCCTACGAGCAGTACTTC
NA	TRBV20-1	NA	TRBJ2-5	CSAIKGSQETQYF	TGCAGTGCTATTAAGGGATCCCAAGAGACCCAGTACTTC
few	TRBV5-6	TRBD2	TRBJ2-1	CASSSELAGGPRRNEQFF	TGTGCCAGCAGCTCGGAGCTAGCGGGAGGGCCCCGGAGAAATGAGCAGTTCTTC
few	TRBV7-2	NA	TRBJ1-5	CASSPDLYQPQHF	TGTGCCAGCAGCCCCGACCTTTATCAGCCCCAGCATTTT
few	TRBV20-1	NA	TRBJ2-7	CSAYRNSYEQYF	TGCAGTGCCTACAGAAATTCCTACGAGCAGTACTTC
NA	TRBV5-4	TRBD2	TRBJ2-7	CASRGLAGGEQYF	TGTGCCAGCAGAGGACTAGCGGGAGGCGAGCAGTACTTC
NA	TRBV29-1	NA	TRBJ2-1	CSVDDVGSTYNEQFF	TGCAGCGTGGACGACGTGGGGAGTACCTACAATGAGCAGTTCTTC